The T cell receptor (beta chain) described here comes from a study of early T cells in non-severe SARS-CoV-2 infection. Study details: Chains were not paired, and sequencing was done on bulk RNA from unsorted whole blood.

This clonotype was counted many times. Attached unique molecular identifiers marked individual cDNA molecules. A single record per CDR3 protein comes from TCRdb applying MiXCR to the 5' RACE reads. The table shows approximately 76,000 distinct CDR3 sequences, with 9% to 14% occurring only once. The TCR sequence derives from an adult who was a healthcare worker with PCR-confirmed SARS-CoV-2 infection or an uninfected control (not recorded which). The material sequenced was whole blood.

CDR3 nucleotides: TGCGCCAGCAGCCCGGTTCGCGTGACTAAAATCGGCTACACCTTC. Translation gives CASSPVRVTKIGYTF. J is TRBJ1-2 and V is TRBV4-1, with unresolved D. Germline loops: CDR1 MGHRA, CDR2 YSYEKL. CDR3 length: 15 amino acids. The ends were cut back, 4 bases at V and 8 bases at J, with 20 bases in the middle.